These T cell receptor beta chains were read from a single sample in a study of cytomegalovirus exposure and HLA in healthy donors. Profiled with immunoSEQ multiplex PCR; TCRdb holds only in-frame clones, not every one. The sample holds 150,000 to 170,000 clones; roughly 80% are singletons and the top ten take 4%. Sample: PBMCs. The receptors were gathered from a woman aged 35 to 49 in good health and CMV-seronegative. The CDR3 runs from the conserved cysteine through the conserved F or W. The D gene is left open where the match is weak.

>TRBV7-8|TRBJ1-1|-
CASSPISLLEGLEAFF
>TRBV13|TRBJ1-1|TRBD1
CASSLGQAGGYTEAFF
>TRBV5-6|TRBJ1-2|-
CASSLDRTTGGYTF
>TRBV28|TRBJ2-7|TRBD2
CASSPPLGEGRPSYEQYF
>TRBV28|TRBJ2-1|-
CASSPPARVGQFF
>TRBV2|TRBJ1-1|TRBD1
CASSELSQGAGNTEAFF
>TRBV5-1|TRBJ1-1|-
CASSWQGGNTEAFF
>TRBV10-3|TRBJ2-7|TRBD2
CAISEGTSGYDEQYF
>TRBV28|TRBJ1-4|TRBD1
CASSLRGRGNEKLFF
>TRBV6-5|TRBJ1-6|-
CASSLGGKMGSPLHF
>TRBV5-4|TRBJ2-3|TRBD1
CASSFRGMYTDTQYF
>TRBV6-6|TRBJ1-5|-
CASSYGRGFSNQPQHF
>TRBV4-1|TRBJ1-3|-
CASSQVPGLRNTIYF
>TRBV7-2|TRBJ1-2|-
CASSPQVEGSGYGYTF
>TRBV27|TRBJ1-2|TRBD1
CASTRTGELYGYTF
>TRBV5-4|TRBJ1-2|TRBD1
CASSIRQGGFYGYTF
>TRBV30|TRBJ1-3|-
CAWKAQYSGNTIYF
>TRBV27|TRBJ2-7|TRBD1
CASSLTGGDEQYF
>TRBV5-1|TRBJ1-4|-
CASSLGTEGEKLFF
>TRBV5-1|TRBJ2-7|-
CASSLTGEVDEQYF
>TRBV18|TRBJ2-1|TRBD1
CASSYDRGSYNEQFF
>TRBV7-9|TRBJ2-3|-
CASIPGISTDTQYF
>TRBV6-6|TRBJ1-4|TRBD1
CASSPPDRGNEKLFF
>TRBV19|TRBJ1-2|TRBD1
CASQDWTGVDYGYTF
>TRBV7-2|TRBJ2-3|TRBD1
CASSKGQGGDTQYF